This record concerns one T cell receptor beta chain sequence. Its antigen is not identified. Preparation of the TCRbeta library was carried out with unique molecular identifiers. In TCRdb, the PCR reads were re-called with MiXCR into one record per CDR3 protein. Of 440,000 or so distinct CDR3 sequences in the sample, approximately 41% are singletons; the top ten hold about 30%. The data belong to a study of T-cell reconstitution after alpha-beta-depleted transplantation in children. Findings of the study overall: The origin of alpha-beta T cells about two months after transplant was reportedly several hundred expanded graft clones. One year post-transplant, T-cell counts and diversity were largely derived from T cells produced anew.

Germline CDR1 and CDR2: KGHDR and SFDVKD. This CDR3 is built from 13 residues. V dropped 5 bases and J dropped 5 bases, with 11 bases sitting between them. The chain carries TRBV24-1 and TRBJ1-1; no firm D call. Sequences were derived from PBMCs, sampled before TCRalphabeta/CD19-depleted stem cell transplant. This sequence was found in a girl aged 2-10 years with aplastic anemia, due to receive a stem cell transplant. The CDR3 spells CATSAPEGTEAFF. The CDR3, as DNA: TGTGCCACCAGTGCCCCGGAGGGTACTGAAGCTTTCTTT.